The clone carrying this T cell receptor (beta chain) has at least ten counts. Its antigen is not known. The use of genomic DNA as template underpinned the TCR beta VDJ and CDR3 profiling. TCRdb reprocessed the reads via MiXCR and lists one record per CDR3 protein. The repertoire includes roughly 150,000 distinct CDR3 sequences, about 45% of them detected once, and 3.2% sits in the top ten. The sample originates from a study of CD8+CD57+ T cells in acquired aplastic anemia. Study context: Yields of DNA that came from sorted CD4+ and CD8+ cells averaged about 3.3 ug.

Findings and caveats of the study: Sharing between patients and controls was observed for over 25 CD8+ CDR3 sequences.

Sequencing was done on patients that had shown CD8+CD57+ cell expansion by flow cytometry. Patients uniformly had severe acquired aplastic anemia. Germline V gene lookup returns CDR1 LGHDT and CDR2 YNNKEL (reference sequence). The length of the CDR3 is 15 residues. Trimming cost V 1 base and J 6 bases; bases outside gene matches: 9. Sequenced sample: sorted CD4+, CD8+, or CD8+CD57+ T cells (not recorded which) from PBMCs. The chain carries TRBV3-1 and TRBJ2-7; 7 bases match TRBD1. The sequence was obtained from a human donor with aplastic anemia. DNA of the CDR3: TGTGCCAGCAGCCAAGCAATGACAGGGTCGGGCGAGCAGTACTTC. It specifies CASSQAMTGSGEQYF.